The 32 T cell receptor beta chains presented below share a single source sample, sequenced in a study of brain T cells in children with intractable seizures. The data were produced by immunoSEQ multiplex PCR, yet TCRdb's version contains in-frame clones alone and is incomplete. The table records 70,000 to 85,000 clones, around nine tenths of them present only once. The material sequenced was peripheral blood, taken at surgery. These receptor sequences come from a girl aged 2 to 9 with Rasmussen encephalitis and intractable seizures.

The rearrangement links TRBV12-3 or TRBV12-4 to TRBJ2-7; maybe TRBD1 (5 bases). Trimming took off 0 bases at V and 12 bases at J, with 12 bases between the two ends. The CDR3 sequence is 12 residues long. CDR3 protein: CASSLALQGRYF. DNA of the CDR3: TGTGCCAGCAGTTTAGCGCTGCAGGGAAGGTACTTC.

The rearrangement links TRBV11-2 to TRBJ2-7; TRBD2 agrees at 7 bases. The germline CDR1 and CDR2 sequences are SGHAT and FQNNGV. J gave up 3 bases and V 4 bases, and 12 bases lay outside the gene matches. This CDR3 has 16 residues. The CDR3: CASSSLPRGRNYEQYF. The CDR3 DNA reads as TGTGCCAGCAGCTCATTACCTCGCGGGAGAAACTACGAGCAGTACTTC.

V gene TRBV2 combines with J gene TRBJ2-1; the match to TRBD2 covers 12 bases. With V trimmed by 5 bases and J by 6 bases, 5 bases remained unmatched. CDR3 length: 15 residues. Germline loops: CDR1 SNHLY, CDR2 FYNNEI. The CDR3 sequence is CASSTLAGGVNEQFF. CDR3 DNA sequence: TGTGCCAGCAGTACCCTAGCGGGGGGGGTCAATGAGCAGTTCTTC.

The chain joins TRBV18 to TRBJ1-5, with 8 bases fitting TRBD1. Trimming cost V 2 bases and J 1 base; bases outside gene matches: 7. The CDR3 spans 17 residues. Germline values: CDR1 KGHSH, CDR2 LQKENI. The CDR3 DNA reads TGTGCCAGCTCACCATATGGACAGGGAGGGAGCAATCAGCCCCAGCATTTT. It encodes CASSPYGQGGSNQPQHF.

This clone came up once. The chain has TRBV7-9 and TRBJ1-2; D is undetermined. This CDR3 has 13 residues. Germline V gene data show CDR1 as SEHNR and CDR2 as FQNEAQ (reference sequence). V was cut by 5 bases and J by 2 bases, with 9 bases left in between. CDR3 in DNA: TGTGCCAGCAGCCTCCTGATAAACTATGGCTACACCTTC. Protein product: CASSLLINYGYTF.

The CDR3 loop is CASSFLPAEGYEQYF. CDR3 in DNA: TGTGCCAGCAGCTTCCTACCCGCAGAAGGCTACGAGCAGTACTTC. The rearrangement uses TRBV7-9 and TRBJ2-7; no firm D call. V lost 3 bases to trimming and J lost 3 bases, with 15 bases between them. The CDR3 sequence is 15 residues long. Germline CDR1 reads SEHNR; CDR2 reads FQNEAQ (reference sequence).

This sequence joins TRBV29-1 and TRBJ1-2; no clear D. V was pared by 7 bases and J by 4 bases, with 19 bases between. The germline gives CDR1 SQVTM, CDR2 ANQGSEA. This CDR3 is 14 amino acids long. Here the CDR3 DNA reads TGCAGCGGGTCCCTGGGGTCAACCCGCTATGGCTACACCTTC. Translation gives CSGSLGSTRYGYTF.

V is TRBV7-9 and J is TRBJ1-1, with D uncertain. The CDR3 has 12 amino acids. Germline V gene sequence: CDR1 SEHNR, CDR2 FQNEAQ (reference sequence). V was clipped by 1 base and J by 7 bases, with 7 bases between them. The CDR3 bases are TGTGCCAGCAGCTTAGTGTCATTTGAAGCTTTCTTT. Amino acids: CASSLVSFEAFF. The entire variable domain, with the rest obtained from reference TRBV7-9 and TRBJ1-1, is as follows: DTGVSQNPRHKITKRGQNVTFRCDPISEHNRLYWYRQTLGQGPEFLTYFQNEAQLEKSRLLSDRFSAERPKGSFSTLEIQRTEQGDSAMYLCASSLVSFEAFFGQGTRLTVV.

This clone is a singleton in its sample. The chain links TRBV12-3 or TRBV12-4 to TRBJ1-5; D unclear. The CDR3 is 13 amino acids. V was cut by 2 bases and J by 5 bases, with 7 bases left in between. In DNA, the CDR3 is TGTGCCAGCAGTTTACGGCAGTATCAGCCCCAGCATTTT. Its protein is CASSLRQYQPQHF.

This chain links TRBV6-5 with TRBJ1-2, with a possible D match to TRBD1 (5 bases). The germline gives CDR1 MNHEY, CDR2 SVGAGI. The CDR3 is 15 amino acids. The germline V and J ends were trimmed by 6 bases and 4 bases, with 18 bases remaining between them. The CDR3, as DNA: TGTGCCAGCAGCCTAACCAACCAGGGAGGCTATGGCTACACCTTC. This encodes CASSLTNQGGYGYTF.

In the case of this clone: A much bigger clone sits one base away, suggesting this may be a read error. This chain joins TRBV12-3 or TRBV12-4 and TRBJ1-1, with TRBD1 as a possible D gene (5 bases). The CDR3 loop spans 12 amino acids. Trimming left V 4 bases short and J 4 bases short, with 7 bases between. As DNA, the CDR3 is TGTGCCAGCAGTTGGGGGGGCACTGAAGCTTTCTTT. Translation gives CASSWGGTEAFF.

The chain joins TRBV6-4 to TRBJ1-2, with a weak D call TRBD1 (6 bases). CDR1 is MRHNA and CDR2 is SNTAGT in the germline V gene. Trimming left V 1 base short and J 4 bases short, with 13 bases between. This CDR3 contains 15 residues. The CDR3 DNA reads as TGTGCCAGCAGTGACTACCACGGGGGCGCCTATGGCTACACCTTC. Protein sequence: CASSDYHGGAYGYTF.

The chain joins TRBV9 to TRBJ2-4, with unresolved D. Germline V CDR1 and CDR2: SGDLS, YYNGEE. Trimming left V 0 bases short and J 1 base short, with 8 bases between. There are 15 residues in the CDR3. CDR3 sequence: CASSVGISAKNIQYF. CDR3 DNA: TGTGCCAGCAGCGTAGGGATTTCGGCCAAAAACATTCAGTACTTC.

The V call is TRBV4-2, the J call TRBJ1-5; 8 bases align to TRBD1. The CDR3 has 16 residues. Germline CDR1 reads LGHNA; CDR2 reads YNFKEQ. The V gene end was trimmed by 3 bases and the J gene end by 6 bases; junction bases not matched to a gene: 10. As DNA, the CDR3 is TGTGCCAGCAGCCAGGTGACAGGGGAATTAGGTCAGCCCCAGCATTTT. This encodes CASSQVTGELGQPQHF.

The chain joins TRBV29-1 to TRBJ2-1; 8 bases line up with TRBD2. V shed 4 bases and J 4 bases; nucleotides not matched to a gene: 9. CDR1 and CDR2 (germline): SQVTM, ANQGSEA. The CDR3 runs 15 residues. CDR3 DNA sequence: TGCAGCGTTGGGCTCAGACTAGCGTCTTACAATGAGCAGTTCTTC. Its translation: CSVGLRLASYNEQFF.

V usage is TRBV30 and J usage is TRBJ2-5; D might be TRBD2 (6 bases). Germline V CDR1 and CDR2: GTSNPN, SVGIG (reference sequence). The CDR3 covers 14 residues. Trimming cost V 3 bases and J 4 bases, with 15 bases left between them. In nucleotides, the CDR3 is TGTGCCTGGAGCACGGGAGTGGGCGGAGAGACCCAGTACTTC. This gives the protein CAWSTGVGGETQYF.

The CDR3: CASSLKGTEAFF. DNA of the CDR3: TGCGCCAGCAGCTTAAAAGGAACTGAAGCTTTCTTT. This sequence joins TRBV5-1 and TRBJ1-1; D gene ambiguous. Germline V gene lookup returns CDR1 SGHRS and CDR2 YFSETQ. This CDR3 comprises 12 residues. With 2 bases removed from V and 5 bases from J, the gap between germline ends came to 7 bases. The variable domain in full, with the rest retrieved from reference TRBV5-1 and TRBJ1-1, is KAGVTQTPRYLIKTRGQQVTLSCSPISGHRSVSWYQQTPGQGLQFLFEYFSETQRNKGNFPGRFSGRQFSNSRSEMNVSTLELGDSALYLCASSLKGTEAFFGQGTRLTVV.

This CDR3 is CASSSDRGNQPQHF. For the CDR3, the DNA is TGTGCCAGCAGCTCGGACAGGGGAAATCAGCCCCAGCATTTT. The rearrangement uses TRBV7-2 and TRBJ1-5, with TRBD1 identical over 9 bases. Germline CDR1 is SGHTA and CDR2 is FQGNSA. CDR3 length: 14 residues. V gave up 4 bases and J gave up 4 bases; unmatched junction bases: 2.

This chain joins TRBV6-5 and TRBJ1-2; D ambiguous. The CDR3 spans 12 residues. Germline V CDR1 and CDR2: MNHEY, SVGAGI. V lost 9 bases and J 5 bases, leaving 13 bases between the germline ends. CDR3 DNA sequence: TGTGCCAGTGCGGACCTATTATATGGCTACACCTTC. Its protein is CASADLLYGYTF.

The CDR3 DNA follows: TGTGCCAGCAGCGGCAGTAGCGGGAGGTCTGAGACCCAGTACTTC. Translated, it gives CASSGSSGRSETQYF. This sequence joins TRBV9 and TRBJ2-5, with TRBD2 identical over 10 bases. The CDR3 is 15 amino acids. Losses at the gene ends were 3 bases for V and 5 bases for J; bases not matched to a gene: 7. The germline V gene has CDR1 SGDLS and CDR2 YYNGEE. The full variable domain, rest sourced from reference TRBV9 and TRBJ2-5, is DSGVTQTPKHLITATGQRVTLRCSPRSGDLSVYWYQQSLDQGLQFLIQYYNGEERAKGNILERFSAQQFPDLHSELNLSSLELGDSALYFCASSGSSGRSETQYFGPGTRLLVL.

The chain couples TRBV11-1 to TRBJ1-1; the D gene is possibly TRBD1 (5 bases). The V and J ends lost 0 bases and 6 bases respectively, with 8 bases between them. Germline lookup yields CDR1 SGHAT and CDR2 FQDESV (reference sequence). This CDR3 is 13 amino acids long. The CDR3: CASSLATVSEAFF. The CDR3 coding sequence is TGTGCCAGCAGCTTAGCGACAGTCTCTGAAGCTTTCTTT. The full variable domain, rest sourced from reference TRBV11-1 and TRBJ1-1, is EAEVAQSPRYKITEKSQAVAFWCDPISGHATLYWYRQILGQGPELLVQFQDESVVDDSQLPKDRFSAERLKGVDSTLKIQPAELGDSAMYLCASSLATVSEAFFGQGTRLTVV.

The J gene is TRBJ2-7, the V gene TRBV7-6; 10 nucleotides line up with TRBD1. Germline values: CDR1 SGHVS, CDR2 FNYEAQ. Germline trimming cut 5 bases from V and 3 bases from J; bases unmatched to any gene: 4. The CDR3 is made up of 14 amino acids. The CDR3 loop is CASSPGQGDYEQYF. The CDR3, as DNA: TGTGCCAGCAGCCCCGGACAGGGGGACTACGAGCAGTACTTC. Together with reference TRBV7-6 and TRBJ2-7, the CDR3 gives the full variable domain: GAGVSQSPRYKVTKRGQDVALRCDPISGHVSLYWYRQALGQGPEFLTYFNYEAQQDKSGLPNDRFSAERPEGSISTLTIQRTEQRDSAMYRCASSPGQGDYEQYFGPGTRLTVT.

The chain links TRBV7-2 to TRBJ1-2; D unresolved. Germline V gene sequence: CDR1 SGHTA, CDR2 FQGNSA. Trimming removed 2 bases from V and 7 bases from J, with 8 bases in between. This CDR3 spans 12 amino acids. This chain's CDR3 is CASSLMNSGYTF. CDR3 nucleotide sequence: TGTGCCAGCAGCTTAATGAATTCTGGCTACACCTTC.

The chain has TRBV28 and TRBJ2-3, with 7 positions matching TRBD2. The CDR3 is made up of 14 amino acids. V was pared by 6 bases and J by 1 base, with 4 bases of the junction left unmatched. The germline V gene has CDR1 MDHEN and CDR2 SYDVKM. DNA of the CDR3: TGTGCCAGCAGATTGGGGGGGGGCACAGATACGCAGTATTTT. It yields the protein CASRLGGGTDTQYF.

The rearrangement joins TRBV2 to TRBJ2-1, with D perhaps matching TRBD1 (5 bases). From germline, CDR1 is SNHLY and CDR2 FYNNEI. V was pared by 3 bases and J by 8 bases, with 11 bases between. The CDR3 has 13 amino acids. The CDR3 sequence: CASSDAGRDEQFF. The DNA of the CDR3 is TGTGCCAGCAGTGACGCAGGGCGCGATGAGCAGTTCTTC.

This clone turned up a few times. This CDR3 reads CASSLQDPGELFF. The CDR3 region has the DNA TGTGCCAGCAGCTTGCAGGACCCCGGGGAGCTGTTTTTT. The chain links TRBV7-6 to TRBJ2-2, with unresolved D. V dropped 3 bases and J dropped 6 bases, with 8 bases sitting between them. The CDR3 runs 13 residues. Germline CDR1 and CDR2: SGHVS and FNYEAQ.

The chain joins TRBV27 to TRBJ1-2; D remains unclear. The V end lost 3 bases, the J end lost 8 bases, and 13 bases lay between the germline ends. The CDR3 is 13 amino acids. Looked up from germline, CDR1 is MNHEY and CDR2 is SMNVEV (reference sequence). The CDR3 nucleotides are TGTGCCAGCAGTTTGTTAGGGTTTAACGGCTACACCTTC. Translation: CASSLLGFNGYTF.

V gene TRBV25-1 combines with J gene TRBJ2-2; TRBD1 might be the D (6 bases). There are 16 residues in the CDR3. Trimming left V 2 bases short and J 4 bases short, with 14 bases between. Germline V CDR1 and CDR2: MGHDK, SYGVNS. CDR3 DNA: TGTGCCAGCAGTGAAGCAGGGGCCCAGTCCACCGGGGAGCTGTTTTTT. As protein: CASSEAGAQSTGELFF.

The chain employs TRBV7-8 and TRBJ2-2; 7 positions agree with TRBD1. CDR3 length equals 14 residues. With V trimmed by 8 bases and J by 4 bases, 7 bases remained unmatched. Germline V gene lookup returns CDR1 SGHVS and CDR2 FQNEAQ. The CDR3 reads CASYQTGSTGELFF. As DNA, the CDR3 is TGTGCCAGCTATCAGACAGGGTCCACCGGGGAGCTGTTTTTT.

This chain links TRBV6-5 with TRBJ1-6; D unresolved. V dropped 2 bases and J dropped 10 bases, with 9 bases sitting between them. The CDR3 extends over 13 amino acids. Germline lookup yields CDR1 MNHEY and CDR2 SVGAGI. The DNA for the CDR3 is TGTGCCAGCAGTTACGACACTAGGTCACCCCTCCACTTT. Protein: CASSYDTRSPLHF.

The chain joins TRBV27 to TRBJ1-1; D not certain. The CDR3 covers 11 residues. V lost 2 bases and J 3 bases, leaving 1 base between the germline ends. Germline V CDR1 and CDR2: MNHEY, SMNVEV (reference sequence). This chain's CDR3 is CASSLHTEAFF. The CDR3 region has the DNA TGTGCCAGCAGTTTACACACTGAAGCTTTCTTT.

The rearrangement joins TRBV11-3 to TRBJ2-3; 7 bases match TRBD1. This CDR3 has 15 amino acids. CDR1 and CDR2 from the germline V gene are SGHNT and YENEEA. The J segment lost 0 bases and the V segment lost 4 bases, leaving 4 bases of the junction unmatched. The CDR3 DNA reads as TGTGCCAGCAGCTCCGGGACAGCCAGCACAGATACGCAGTATTTT. Translation gives CASSSGTASTDTQYF. The entire variable domain, with the rest obtained from reference TRBV11-3 and TRBJ2-3, is as follows: EAGVVQSPRYKIIEKKQPVAFWCNPISGHNTLYWYLQNLGQGPELLIRYENEEAVDDSQLPKDRFSAERLKGVDSTLKIQPAELGDSAVYLCASSSGTASTDTQYFGPGTRLTVL.